Detailed here is one TCR beta chain. As yet, its antigen is unknown. The sample is drawn from a study of somatic mutations in cytotoxic T cells in rheumatoid arthritis. Study results and caveats: Comparison of CD8+ T-cell clonality between rheumatoid arthritis patients and age-matched healthy controls yielded no significant difference. With advancing age, CD8+ clonality climbed in rheumatoid arthritis patients but did not rise in healthy controls.

Profiling relied on immunoSEQ multiplex PCR, and the TCRdb table lists in-frame clones only, not all of them. Among nearly 20,000 clones listed, roughly nine tenths were seen once. The CDR3 totals 13 residues. CDR1 LNHNV and CDR2 YYDKDF come from the germline V gene (reference sequence). The germline V and J ends were trimmed by 2 bases and 13 bases, with 14 bases remaining between them. The material sequenced was CD8+ T cells sorted from blood. The V call is TRBV15, the J call TRBJ1-4, with D maybe TRBD1 (5 bases). This TCR was sampled from a man aged 40-55 years in good health. This chain's CDR3 is CATSRSGTAPLFF. In DNA form, the CDR3 reads TGTGCCACCAGCAGATCCGGGACGGCCCCACTGTTTTTT.